This T cell receptor (beta chain) was recovered during a study of OX40 agonist ivuxolimab in advanced cancers. About the research overall: Ivuxolimab, which is an agonistic anti-OX40 (CD134) antibody, was administered to the patients. There were three patients with partial responses, one having hepatocellular carcinoma and two cutaneous melanoma. General study findings and limits: At 0.1-3.0 mg/kg, partial responders had clonal expansion among the lowest observed.

Clones were read by immunoSEQ multiplex PCR, and TCRdb kept only the in-frame ones, dropping some. The profile covers 70,000 or so clones, with around 90% appearing a single time and around 2% taken by the ten largest. Comment on this clone: No antigen is known for it.

The V gene's germline CDR1 is GTSNPN and CDR2 SVGIG (reference sequence). The CDR3 extends over 13 amino acids. Germline trimming cut 3 bases from V and 8 bases from J; bases unmatched to any gene: 6. The clonotype was recovered from an adult with an advanced solid tumor such as melanoma, head and neck, liver or kidney cancer. This chain links TRBV30 with TRBJ2-1; 8 nucleotides match TRBD1. The source was CD4+ or CD8+ T cells sorted from blood, collected in a trial of the OX40 agonist ivuxolimab. The CDR3 DNA is TGTGCCTGGAGCCCCGGACAGGGACATGAGCAGTTCTTC. Protein sequence: CAWSPGQGHEQFF.